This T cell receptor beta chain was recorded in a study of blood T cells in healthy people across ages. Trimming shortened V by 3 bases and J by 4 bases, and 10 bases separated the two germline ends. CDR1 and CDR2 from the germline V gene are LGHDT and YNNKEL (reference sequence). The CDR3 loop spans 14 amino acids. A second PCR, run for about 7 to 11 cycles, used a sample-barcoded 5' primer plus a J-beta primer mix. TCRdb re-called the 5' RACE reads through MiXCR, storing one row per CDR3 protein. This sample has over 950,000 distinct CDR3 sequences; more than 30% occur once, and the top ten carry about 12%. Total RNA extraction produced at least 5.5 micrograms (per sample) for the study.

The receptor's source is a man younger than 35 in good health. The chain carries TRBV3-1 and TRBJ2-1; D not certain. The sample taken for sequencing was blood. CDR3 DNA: TGTGCCAGCAGCCAGGACGACTGGTACAATGAGCAGTTCTTC. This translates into CASSQDDWYNEQFF.